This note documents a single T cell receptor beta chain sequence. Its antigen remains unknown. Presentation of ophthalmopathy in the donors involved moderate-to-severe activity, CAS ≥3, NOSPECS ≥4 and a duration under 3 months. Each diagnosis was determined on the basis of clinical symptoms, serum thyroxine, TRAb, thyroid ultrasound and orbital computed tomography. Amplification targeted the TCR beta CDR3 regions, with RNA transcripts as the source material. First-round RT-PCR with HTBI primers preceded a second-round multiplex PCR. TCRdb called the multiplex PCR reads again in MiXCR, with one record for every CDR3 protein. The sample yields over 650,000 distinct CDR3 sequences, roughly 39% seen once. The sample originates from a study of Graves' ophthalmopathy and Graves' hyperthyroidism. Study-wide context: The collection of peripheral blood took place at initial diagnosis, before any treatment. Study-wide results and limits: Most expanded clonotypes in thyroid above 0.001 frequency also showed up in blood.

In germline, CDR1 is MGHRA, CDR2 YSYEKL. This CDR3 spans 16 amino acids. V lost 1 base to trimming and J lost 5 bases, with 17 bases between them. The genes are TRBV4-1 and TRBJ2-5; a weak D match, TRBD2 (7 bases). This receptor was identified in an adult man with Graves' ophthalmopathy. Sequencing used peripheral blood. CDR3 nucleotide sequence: TGCGCCAGCAGCCAAGGATTTCCGGGGGGCGCCGAGACCCAGTACTTC. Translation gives CASSQGFPGGAETQYF.